This is a list of T cell receptor beta chains from one sample in a study of early T cells in non-severe SARS-CoV-2 infection. TCRdb reprocessed the 5' RACE reads with MiXCR, giving one entry per CDR3 protein. The sample lists some 66,000 distinct CDR3 sequences; approximately 8.3% were seen once. Sequencing input: whole blood. These receptors were taken from an adult who was a healthcare worker with PCR-confirmed SARS-CoV-2 infection or an uninfected control (not recorded which). Each CDR3 is given with its conserved first and last residue. D genes are given only for firm matches. Size is stated for part of the rows, as once, few or many counts, or as a class when the clone is expanded.

V gene: TRBV7-9; D gene: TRBD1; J gene: TRBJ2-1; clone size: few; CDR3 protein: CASSSTDRAYNEQFF; CDR3 DNA: TGTGCCAGCAGCTCGACGGACAGGGCTTACAATGAGCAGTTCTTC
V gene: TRBV3-1; D gene: TRBD1; J gene: TRBJ2-5; clone size: few; CDR3 protein: CASSQTRDRQETQYF; CDR3 DNA: TGTGCCAGCAGCCAAACCCGGGACAGACAAGAGACCCAGTACTTC
V gene: TRBV19; D gene: TRBD2; J gene: TRBJ2-7; clone size: many; CDR3 protein: CASSPPGTRYEQYF; CDR3 DNA: TGTGCCAGTAGTCCCCCCGGGACTAGATACGAGCAGTACTTC
V gene: TRBV7-6; D gene: TRBD1; J gene: TRBJ1-1; clone size: few; CDR3 protein: CASSYGAGGSSNTEAFF; CDR3 DNA: TGTGCCAGCAGCTACGGGGCAGGGGGAAGTAGCAACACTGAAGCTTTCTTT
V gene: TRBV7-8; D gene: TRBD1; J gene: TRBJ1-2; clone size: many; CDR3 protein: CASSLAAGGLNYGYTF; CDR3 DNA: TGTGCCAGCAGCTTAGCGGCAGGGGGCTTAAACTATGGCTACACCTTC
V gene: TRBV5-5; D gene: TRBD2; J gene: TRBJ2-1; clone size: many; CDR3 protein: CASALAGSHNEQFF; CDR3 DNA: TGTGCCAGCGCCCTAGCGGGAAGCCACAATGAGCAGTTCTTC
V gene: TRBV20-1; D gene: TRBD1; J gene: TRBJ2-5; clone size: .; CDR3 protein: CSASAGTGLQETQYF; CDR3 DNA: TGCAGTGCTAGCGCCGGGACAGGCTTACAAGAGACCCAGTACTTC
V gene: TRBV2; D gene: TRBD1; J gene: TRBJ1-1; clone size: .; CDR3 protein: CASTKGQGGTEAFF; CDR3 DNA: TGTGCCAGCACCAAGGGGCAGGGGGGAACTGAAGCTTTCTTT
V gene: TRBV24-1; D gene: .; J gene: TRBJ2-1; clone size: many; CDR3 protein: CATSSMAFPRDNEQFF; CDR3 DNA: TGTGCCACCAGTAGTATGGCCTTTCCCCGTGACAATGAGCAGTTCTTC
V gene: TRBV20-1; D gene: TRBD1; J gene: TRBJ1-1; clone size: many; CDR3 protein: CSPTGRGQNEAFF; CDR3 DNA: TGCAGCCCTACGGGCAGGGGGCAGAATGAAGCTTTCTTT
V gene: TRBV9; D gene: TRBD2; J gene: TRBJ2-1; clone size: few; CDR3 protein: CASSRTSGIEEQFF; CDR3 DNA: TGTGCCAGCAGTCGAACTAGCGGGATCGAAGAGCAGTTCTTC
V gene: TRBV7-2; D gene: .; J gene: TRBJ2-7; clone size: .; CDR3 protein: CASSFGPGSYEQYF; CDR3 DNA: TGTGCCAGCAGCTTCGGTCCGGGGAGCTACGAGCAGTACTTC
V gene: TRBV5-1; D gene: .; J gene: TRBJ1-1; clone size: few; CDR3 protein: CASSLQVGKDTEAFF; CDR3 DNA: TGCGCCAGCAGCTTGCAGGTGGGGAAAGACACTGAAGCTTTCTTT
V gene: TRBV27; D gene: .; J gene: TRBJ1-1; clone size: .; CDR3 protein: CASSLKGTTEAFF; CDR3 DNA: TGTGCCAGCAGTTTGAAGGGAACAACTGAAGCTTTCTTT
V gene: TRBV7-6; D gene: .; J gene: TRBJ2-2; clone size: .; CDR3 protein: CASSFQQGGAGELFF; CDR3 DNA: TGTGCCAGCAGCTTCCAGCAGGGGGGTGCCGGGGAGCTGTTTTTT
V gene: TRBV29-1; D gene: .; J gene: TRBJ2-2; clone size: .; CDR3 protein: CSVEGASFSTGELFF; CDR3 DNA: TGCAGCGTTGAAGGGGCTAGCTTCTCCACCGGGGAGCTGTTTTTT
V gene: TRBV24-1; D gene: TRBD1; J gene: TRBJ2-4; clone size: many; CDR3 protein: CATSDNRGPGAKNIQYF; CDR3 DNA: TGTGCCACCAGTGATAACAGGGGGCCGGGAGCCAAAAACATTCAGTACTTC
V gene: TRBV7-3; D gene: .; J gene: TRBJ2-1; clone size: many; CDR3 protein: CASSLNMAGSLNEQFF; CDR3 DNA: TGTGCCAGCAGCTTAAATATGGCGGGAAGCCTCAATGAGCAGTTCTTC
V gene: TRBV19; D gene: .; J gene: TRBJ1-5; clone size: few; CDR3 protein: CASRRGGYGNQPQHF; CDR3 DNA: TGTGCCAGCCGCCGGGGGGGATATGGCAACCAGCCCCAGCATTTT
V gene: TRBV6-5; D gene: .; J gene: TRBJ2-5; clone size: many; CDR3 protein: CASSYSMVRGLETQYF; CDR3 DNA: TGTGCCAGCAGTTACTCGATGGTTCGAGGGCTCGAGACCCAGTACTTC
V gene: TRBV28; D gene: .; J gene: TRBJ2-7; clone size: .; CDR3 protein: CASSITGLGEQYF; CDR3 DNA: TGTGCCAGCAGTATAACAGGGCTGGGGGAGCAGTACTTC
V gene: TRBV28; D gene: .; J gene: TRBJ2-5; clone size: many; CDR3 protein: CASSLITGQETQYF; CDR3 DNA: TGTGCCAGCAGTTTGATAACAGGCCAAGAGACCCAGTACTTC
V gene: TRBV2; D gene: .; J gene: TRBJ2-5; clone size: .; CDR3 protein: CASSESPQTQYF; CDR3 DNA: TGTGCCAGCAGTGAGAGCCCACAGACCCAGTACTTC
V gene: TRBV7-2; D gene: TRBD2; J gene: TRBJ2-2; clone size: .; CDR3 protein: CASSLDGSGGPHTGELFF; CDR3 DNA: TGTGCCAGCAGCTTAGATGGTAGCGGGGGCCCTCACACCGGGGAGCTGTTTTTT
V gene: TRBV25-1; D gene: .; J gene: TRBJ2-1; clone size: .; CDR3 protein: CASSDQGRSDNEQFF; CDR3 DNA: TGTGCCAGCAGTGATCAGGGCAGGAGTGACAATGAGCAGTTCTTC
V gene: TRBV6-6; D gene: .; J gene: TRBJ2-5; clone size: few; CDR3 protein: CASCQGGDQETQYF; CDR3 DNA: TGTGCCAGCTGCCAGGGTGGCGACCAAGAGACCCAGTACTTC
V gene: TRBV7-3; D gene: .; J gene: TRBJ2-2; clone size: many; CDR3 protein: CASSLTSVANTGELFF; CDR3 DNA: TGTGCCAGCAGCTTAACCAGCGTCGCGAACACCGGGGAGCTGTTTTTT
V gene: TRBV10-3; D gene: .; J gene: TRBJ1-1; clone size: medium-sized; CDR3 protein: CATLMGGNTEAFF; CDR3 DNA: TGTGCCACCCTAATGGGGGGGAACACTGAAGCTTTCTTT
V gene: TRBV10-3; D gene: .; J gene: TRBJ2-2; clone size: many; CDR3 protein: CAISPNTGELFF; CDR3 DNA: TGTGCCATCAGTCCGAACACCGGGGAGCTGTTTTTT
V gene: TRBV7-3; D gene: TRBD1; J gene: TRBJ2-7; clone size: many; CDR3 protein: CASSSPRSGQGPEQYF; CDR3 DNA: TGTGCCAGCAGCTCGCCCCGTTCGGGACAGGGACCCGAGCAGTACTTC